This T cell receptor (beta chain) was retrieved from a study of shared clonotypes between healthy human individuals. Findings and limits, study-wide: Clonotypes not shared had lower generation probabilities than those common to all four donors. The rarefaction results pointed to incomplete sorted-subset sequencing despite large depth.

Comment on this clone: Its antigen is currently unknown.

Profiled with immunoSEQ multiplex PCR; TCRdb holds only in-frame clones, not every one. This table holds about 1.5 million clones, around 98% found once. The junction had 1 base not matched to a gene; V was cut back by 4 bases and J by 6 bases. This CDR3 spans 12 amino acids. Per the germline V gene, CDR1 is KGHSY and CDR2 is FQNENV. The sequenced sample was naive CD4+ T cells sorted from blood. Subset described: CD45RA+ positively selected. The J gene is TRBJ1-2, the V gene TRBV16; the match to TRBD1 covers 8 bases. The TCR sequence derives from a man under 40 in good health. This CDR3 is CASSPTGDGYTF. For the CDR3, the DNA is TGTGCCAGCAGCCCGACAGGGGATGGCTACACCTTC.